These 23 T cell receptor beta chains were sequenced from one sample in a study of T cell therapy after organ transplantation. The protocol was immunoSEQ multiplex PCR, while the TCRdb copy is restricted to in-frame clones and leaves out a portion. The repertoire includes about 50,000 clones, less than 95% of them detected once, and about 3.1% sits in the top ten. No antigen has been assigned to these receptors. The sequenced sample was CD8+ T cells from blood, obtained before autologous CMV-specific T cell therapy. All receptors derive from a human patient who had received a solid organ transplant and had CMV disease.

The chain links TRBV27 to TRBJ2-3; 8 bases map to TRBD2. Germline V gene sequence: CDR1 MNHEY, CDR2 SMNVEV (reference sequence). CDR3 length equals 13 residues. Trimming took 5 bases from V and 5 from J; bases not matched to a gene: 3. CDR3 sequence: CASSRGGVDTQYF. For the CDR3, the DNA is TGTGCCAGCAGTCGGGGGGGAGTAGATACGCAGTATTTT.

The V gene is TRBV7-8, the J gene TRBJ1-5; D not certain. The CDR3 sequence is 17 residues long. Germline V lookup: CDR1 SGHVS, CDR2 FQNEAQ. V was shortened by 2 bases and J by 2 bases, with 16 bases between the two germline ends. The CDR3 spells CASSLMSAASGNQPQHF. As DNA, the CDR3 is TGTGCCAGCAGCTTAATGTCAGCGGCCAGTGGCAATCAGCCCCAGCATTTT.

This chain links TRBV27 with TRBJ1-4; D ambiguous. Germline CDR1 reads MNHEY; CDR2 reads SMNVEV (reference sequence). V lost 2 bases, J lost 7 bases, and 11 bases lay in between. The CDR3 sequence is 14 residues long. The CDR3 region is CASSLAGSGEKLFF. The CDR3 DNA reads TGTGCCAGCAGTTTAGCGGGGTCAGGTGAAAAACTGTTTTTT.

The chain carries TRBV27 and TRBJ2-4; D perhaps matches TRBD1 (6 bases). This CDR3 has 17 amino acids. Germline CDR1 reads MNHEY; CDR2 reads SMNVEV (reference sequence). V lost 4 bases, J lost 0 bases, and 16 bases lay in between. CDR3 loop: CASSSRTEILAKNIQYF. CDR3 coding DNA: TGTGCCAGCAGTTCAAGGACAGAAATATTAGCCAAAAACATTCAGTACTTC.

The chain has TRBV27 and TRBJ1-1, with D possibly TRBD1 on 6 matching bases. The CDR3 totals 16 residues. The germline V gene has CDR1 MNHEY and CDR2 SMNVEV (reference sequence). V gave up 6 bases and J gave up 10 bases, with 27 bases separating them. DNA for the CDR3: TGTGCCAGCAGCTCATCGAGGGGGATCTTGGGGCCGGGAGCTTTCTTT. This gives the protein CASSSSRGILGPGAFF.

The chain's CDR3 is CASSQDRGLAEETQYF. The CDR3 region has the DNA TGCGCCAGCAGCCAAGATAGGGGACTAGCGGAAGAGACCCAGTACTTC. The chain joins TRBV4-1 to TRBJ2-5, with TRBD2 identical over 11 bases. The trim removed 0 bases at V and 3 bases at J, leaving 3 bases unmatched. The CDR3 loop spans 16 amino acids. Germline lookup yields CDR1 MGHRA and CDR2 YSYEKL.

The chain uses TRBV7-9 and TRBJ1-1; 8 bases match TRBD1. The CDR3 runs 17 residues. Trimming cost V 11 bases and J 0 bases; bases outside gene matches: 17. Germline V CDR1 and CDR2: SEHNR, FQNEAQ (reference sequence). The CDR3 DNA follows: TGTGCCGGAACGCCGAACGGACAGGGCTACATGAACACTGAAGCTTTCTTT. This gives the protein CAGTPNGQGYMNTEAFF.

This chain uses TRBV13 with TRBJ1-4, with D possibly being TRBD1 (5 bases). Germline CDR1 reads PRHDT; CDR2 reads FYEKMQ (reference sequence). There are 14 residues in the CDR3. Trimming stripped 4 bases from V and 4 bases from J, with 10 bases between. The CDR3 nucleotides are TGTGCCAGCAGCTCGACAGCGAATAATGAAAAACTGTTTTTT. This gives the protein CASSSTANNEKLFF.

The gene calls are TRBV27 and TRBJ1-5; TRBD1 might be the D (5 bases). The CDR3 has 13 residues. Trimming cost V 1 base and J 11 bases, with 12 bases left between them. Germline CDR1 and CDR2: MNHEY and SMNVEV (reference sequence). CDR3 DNA: TGTGCCAGCAGTTTATTAGGAGGGGAAGCCCAGCATTTT. Its protein product is CASSLLGGEAQHF.

The chain joins TRBV27 to TRBJ1-6, with D unclear. Trimming removed 2 bases at V and 4 bases at J, with 9 bases between. The germline V gene encodes CDR1 MNHEY and CDR2 SMNVEV (reference sequence). There are 15 residues in the CDR3. The chain's CDR3 is CASSLGSLYNSPLHF. The CDR3 region has the DNA TGTGCCAGCAGTTTAGGGTCCCTATATAATTCACCCCTCCACTTT.

The chain combines TRBV4-1 with TRBJ1-1, with D unclear. This CDR3 comprises 13 residues. Trimming took off 1 base at V and 11 bases at J, with 14 bases between the two ends. The germline V gene encodes CDR1 MGHRA and CDR2 YSYEKL. CDR3 DNA sequence: TGCGCCAGCAGCCAAGTAGGCAGTCGGGTGGCTTTCTTT. Amino acids: CASSQVGSRVAFF.

This sequence joins TRBV7-9 and TRBJ2-3; weak D call: TRBD2 (7 bases). Trimming left V 5 bases short and J 1 base short, with 13 bases between. Germline CDR1 and CDR2: SEHNR and FQNEAQ (reference sequence). This CDR3 is 15 amino acids long. Here the CDR3 DNA reads TGTGCCAGCAGCCACTCCGGGGGGCGCACAGATACGCAGTATTTT. It translates to CASSHSGGRTDTQYF.

This chain uses TRBV2 with TRBJ1-2; 7 nucleotides agree with TRBD1. Germline lookup yields CDR1 SNHLY and CDR2 FYNNEI. The CDR3 consists of 14 residues. V lost 6 bases, J lost 0 bases, and 4 bases stayed unmatched. DNA of the CDR3: TGTGCCAGCAGACCGGGACAGTCTAACTATGGCTACACCTTC. It specifies CASRPGQSNYGYTF.

The rearrangement uses TRBV5-1 and TRBJ2-7; 9 bases fit TRBD1. Germline V lookup: CDR1 SGHRS, CDR2 YFSETQ. With 7 bases clipped from V and 2 bases from J, the junction kept 4 bases outside the gene matches. This CDR3 contains 13 residues. Written as DNA, the CDR3 is TGCGCCAGCTCGGACAGGGGCCCCTACGAGCAGTACTTC. The encoded protein is CASSDRGPYEQYF.

V gene TRBV29-1 combines with J gene TRBJ1-2; no clear D gene. CDR1 and CDR2 (germline): SQVTM, ANQGSEA. The V gene lost 3 bases and the J gene lost 3 bases, with 17 bases spanning the gap. The CDR3 length is 15 residues. DNA of the CDR3: TGCAGCGTTGACGGCAGACCACCCGGTGACTATGGCTACACCTTC. Residues: CSVDGRPPGDYGYTF. Based on the CDR3 plus reference TRBV29-1 and TRBJ1-2, the full variable domain is SAVISQKPSRDICQRGTSLTIQCQVDSQVTMMFWYRQQPGQSLTLIATANQGSEATYESGFVIDKFPISRPNLTFSTLTVSNMSPEDSSIYLCSVDGRPPGDYGYTFGSGTRLTVV.

The rearrangement links TRBV2 to TRBJ2-3, with D unclear. The CDR3 runs to 13 residues. Trimming took off 7 bases at V and 1 base at J, with 9 bases between the two ends. Germline CDR1 is SNHLY and CDR2 is FYNNEI. CDR3 bases: TGTGCCAGCACTAGACTCCGCACAGATACGCAGTATTTT. Its translation is CASTRLRTDTQYF. Based on the CDR3 plus reference TRBV2 and TRBJ2-3, the full variable domain is EPEVTQTPSHQVTQMGQEVILRCVPISNHLYFYWYRQILGQKVEFLVSFYNNEISEKSEIFDDQFSVERPDGSNFTLKIRSTKLEDSAMYFCASTRLRTDTQYFGPGTRLTVL.

This clone was recorded only once. This chain connects TRBV19 to TRBJ1-1; D is unclear. V dropped 2 bases and J dropped 7 bases, with 11 bases sitting between them. Germline CDR1 LNHDA, CDR2 SQIVND (reference sequence). CDR3 length: 13 amino acids. The CDR3 DNA reads TGTGCCAGTAGTATAAGTGGTGTCAGTGAAGCTTTCTTT. Amino acids: CASSISGVSEAFF.

The chain has TRBV6-5 and TRBJ2-5; D may be TRBD2 (6 bases). Germline-derived CDR1 and CDR2 are MNHEY and SVGAGI. V was clipped by 4 bases and J by 0 bases, with 12 bases between them. The CDR3 is 15 residues long. The CDR3: CASSFYGSHQETQYF. CDR3 nucleotide sequence: TGTGCCAGCAGTTTTTACGGGAGCCACCAAGAGACCCAGTACTTC.

J is TRBJ2-7 and V is TRBV7-6; maybe TRBD2 (6 bases). The CDR3 spans 13 residues. Trimming stripped 7 bases from V and 6 bases from J, with 16 bases between. Germline loops: CDR1 SGHVS, CDR2 FNYEAQ. In DNA, the CDR3 is TGTGCCAGCACCGAGGATGGGGGGACCGAGCAGTACTTC. Amino acids: CASTEDGGTEQYF. The complete variable domain, with remaining parts taken from reference TRBV7-6 and TRBJ2-7, reads GAGVSQSPRYKVTKRGQDVALRCDPISGHVSLYWYRQALGQGPEFLTYFNYEAQQDKSGLPNDRFSAERPEGSISTLTIQRTEQRDSAMYRCASTEDGGTEQYFGPGTRLTVT.

The rearrangement joins TRBV27 to TRBJ1-2; 8 nucleotides align to TRBD1. V was clipped by 3 bases and J by 3 bases; unmatched bases: 21. The germline gives CDR1 MNHEY, CDR2 SMNVEV (reference sequence). This CDR3 contains 20 residues. The CDR3 spells CASSLAGSRSRQGPHYGYTF. As DNA, the CDR3 is TGTGCCAGCAGTTTGGCGGGGTCGAGATCCCGACAGGGGCCGCACTATGGCTACACCTTC.

The chain uses TRBV11-2 and TRBJ2-5; D is possibly TRBD1 or TRBD2 (6 bases each). Trimming took 5 bases from V and 4 from J, leaving 14 bases between them. The CDR3 length is 14 residues. Per the germline V gene, CDR1 is SGHAT and CDR2 is FQNNGV. The CDR3 spells CASSPGGRLETQYF. Here the CDR3 DNA reads TGTGCCAGCAGCCCCGGGGGCCGCCTAGAGACCCAGTACTTC.

The chain joins TRBV6-5 to TRBJ2-7, with 7 bases aligning to TRBD2. The CDR3 runs to 15 residues. Germline-derived CDR1 and CDR2 are MNHEY and SVGAGI. Trimming at V came to 4 bases and at J to 4 bases, leaving 10 bases not matched to a gene. CDR3 amino acids: CASSFPAGGMYEQYF. The CDR3 bases are TGTGCCAGCAGTTTCCCGGCCGGGGGGATGTACGAGCAGTACTTC.

The chain combines TRBV7-9 with TRBJ2-7, with 8 bases identical to TRBD1. The CDR3 length is 15 residues. V gave up 2 bases and J gave up 3 bases; unmatched junction bases: 6. Per the germline V gene, CDR1 is SEHNR and CDR2 is FQNEAQ (reference sequence). CDR3 nucleotides: TGTGCCAGCAGCTTAACCGGGACAGGAGGCTACGAGCAGTACTTC. Its protein product is CASSLTGTGGYEQYF.